The next 22 T cell receptor beta chains were all read from a single sample in a study of immune evolution from preneoplasia to lung adenocarcinoma (dated by TCRdb to 2020 to 2023). Libraries were made using the immunoSEQ multiplex PCR assay. In TCRdb, the immuneACCESS table is reduced to in-frame sequences with V and J assigned. These tables do not hold every clone; where another copy was compared, an unresolved V gene accounts for under half, and the others remain unexplained. The sample table shows 9,500 to 15,000 clones, and around 85% are seen once. The leading ten clones occupy over 3% of the sample. Sample: FFPE tissue from an adenomatous hyperplasia lung lesion. Explained via the paper, the cell subset or site label denotes: atypical adenomatous hyperplasia (AAH), lung preneoplasia. Source of these receptors: a person aged 50 to 70 with lung adenocarcinoma.

The chain is built from TRBV5-1 and TRBJ1-4; 10 bases line up with TRBD1. The V segment lost 0 bases and the J segment 8 bases; nucleotides outside the gene matches: 4. In germline, CDR1 is SGHRS, CDR2 YFSETQ. The CDR3 totals 15 residues. The DNA of the CDR3 is TGCGCCAGCAGCTTGGGACAGGGGGCAACCGAAAAACTGTTTTTT. This encodes CASSLGQGATEKLFF.

The chain recombines TRBV10-3 with TRBJ2-5; TRBD2 matches 9 bases. Germline lookup yields CDR1 ENHRY and CDR2 SYGVKD. V gave up 2 bases and J gave up 6 bases; unmatched junction bases: 10. The CDR3 spans 16 residues. The CDR3 DNA reads TGTGCCATCAGTGAGCCCTCTGCCGCGGGAGGGAAGACCCAGTACTTC. Amino acids: CAISEPSAAGGKTQYF.

This CDR3 is CASSLGQVGQYF. The CDR3 DNA is TGTGCCAGCAGCTTAGGACAGGTTGGGCAGTACTTC. The chain is built from TRBV7-9 and TRBJ2-7, with a possible D match to TRBD1 (6 bases). The CDR3 contains 12 residues. Germline CDR1 SEHNR, CDR2 FQNEAQ (reference sequence). The V and J ends lost 1 base and 9 bases respectively, with 10 bases between them.

The chain is built from TRBV28 and TRBJ1-5; D possibly corresponds to TRBD1 (6 bases). The CDR3 sequence is 14 residues long. The germline V gene has CDR1 MDHEN and CDR2 SYDVKM. V was cut by 2 bases and J by 6 bases, with 11 bases left in between. CDR3 in DNA: TGTGCCAGCAGTTTACAAAGGGGGACTCAGCCCCAGCATTTT. It encodes CASSLQRGTQPQHF.

This rearrangement joins TRBV11-3 to TRBJ1-1; 7 bases are a match to TRBD1. CDR1 and CDR2 from the germline V gene are SGHNT and YENEEA. After removal of 4 bases from V and 1 base from J, the junction contained 12 bases not matched to a gene. The CDR3 is 17 residues long. The CDR3 sequence: CASSSTGSLSRNTEAFF. CDR3 coding DNA: TGTGCCAGCAGCTCGACAGGGTCTTTGAGTCGGAACACTGAAGCTTTCTTT.

The chain has TRBV18 and TRBJ2-3, with no clear D. This CDR3 is built from 14 residues. The V end was cut by 1 base, the J end by 0 bases, with 5 bases between. Germline CDR1 is KGHSH and CDR2 is LQKENI. The CDR3 here is CASSPRMSTDTQYF. The CDR3 bases are TGTGCCAGCTCACCACGGATGAGCACAGATACGCAGTATTTT. Combining the CDR3 with reference TRBV18 and TRBJ2-3 gives the whole variable domain NAGVMQNPRHLVRRRGQEARLRCSPMKGHSHVYWYRQLPEEGLKFMVYLQKENIIDESGMPKERFSAEFPKEGPSILRIQQVVRGDSAAYFCASSPRMSTDTQYFGPGTRLTVL.

J is TRBJ1-1 and V is TRBV27, with D perhaps matching TRBD1 (6 bases). The CDR3 runs 13 residues. Trimming took off 6 bases at V and 2 bases at J, with 10 bases between the two ends. Per germline, CDR1 MNHEY and CDR2 SMNVEV (reference sequence). The DNA for the CDR3 is TGTGCCAGCAGCTCACAGGGTAACACTGAAGCTTTCTTT. It is translated as CASSSQGNTEAFF.

The chain uses TRBV15 and TRBJ1-5; a possible D gene is TRBD1 (5 bases). Trimming removed 5 bases at V and 0 bases at J, with 11 bases between. This CDR3 has 15 residues. Germline CDR1 LNHNV, CDR2 YYDKDF (reference sequence). The CDR3 nucleotides read TGTGCCACCAGCTCCGACAGATATAGCAATCAGCCCCAGCATTTT. This sequence encodes CATSSDRYSNQPQHF.

The chain uses TRBV30 and TRBJ2-2; 11 bases map to TRBD2. Germline loops: CDR1 GTSNPN, CDR2 SVGIG (reference sequence). The V gene end was trimmed by 3 bases and the J gene end by 4 bases; junction bases not matched to a gene: 4. The CDR3 covers 15 residues. Here the CDR3 reads CAWRLAGARTGELFF. CDR3 nucleotides: TGTGCCTGGAGACTAGCGGGAGCCCGCACCGGGGAGCTGTTTTTT.

This chain links TRBV5-1 with TRBJ2-7, with D perhaps given as TRBD1 or TRBD2 (5 bases each). The CDR3 loop spans 15 amino acids. The V and J ends lost 4 bases and 2 bases respectively, with 16 bases between them. CDR1 is SGHRS and CDR2 is YFSETQ in the germline V gene. Here the CDR3 reads CASSIGGILTYEQYF. In nucleotides, the CDR3 is TGCGCCAGCAGCATTGGGGGTATCCTGACCTACGAGCAGTACTTC. Together with reference TRBV5-1 and TRBJ2-7, the CDR3 gives the full variable domain: KAGVTQTPRYLIKTRGQQVTLSCSPISGHRSVSWYQQTPGQGLQFLFEYFSETQRNKGNFPGRFSGRQFSNSRSEMNVSTLELGDSALYLCASSIGGILTYEQYFGPGTRLTVT.

J is TRBJ1-2 and V is TRBV7-9; D is undetermined. Trimming removed 1 base from V and 8 bases from J, with 17 bases in between. Germline loops: CDR1 SEHNR, CDR2 FQNEAQ (reference sequence). This CDR3 is built from 15 residues. CDR3: CASSLGLKGLVGYTF. The CDR3 coding sequence is TGTGCCAGCAGCTTAGGATTGAAGGGCCTGGTCGGCTACACCTTC.

This rearrangement joins TRBV9 to TRBJ1-3, with 7 positions matching TRBD1. This CDR3 is 16 amino acids long. The germline CDR1 and CDR2 sequences are SGDLS and YYNGEE. V shed 3 bases and J 4 bases; nucleotides not matched to a gene: 10. CDR3 sequence: CASSETLTGWGNTIYF. In DNA form, the CDR3 reads TGTGCCAGCAGCGAGACTTTGACAGGGTGGGGAAACACCATATATTTT.

The genes are TRBV29-1 and TRBJ2-1, with 9 bases matching TRBD1. Germline V gene lookup returns CDR1 SQVTM and CDR2 ANQGSEA. CDR3 length: 21 amino acids. V lost 0 bases to trimming and J lost 5 bases; unmatched junction nucleotides: 23. CDR3 sequence (DNA): TGCAGCGTTGAAGATCGACAACAGGGGGCGAGGCCGGGGGCAGGAAACAATGAGCAGTTCTTC. It yields the protein CSVEDRQQGARPGAGNNEQFF.

This clone was detected only a few times. This chain joins TRBV30 and TRBJ1-2; no clear D gene. The germline gives CDR1 GTSNPN, CDR2 SVGIG (reference sequence). Trimming took off 8 bases at V and 4 bases at J, with 17 bases between the two ends. The CDR3 is 13 residues long. The CDR3 bases are TGTGCCCTAACCAAGGGAAACCTCTATGGCTACACCTTC. It is translated as CALTKGNLYGYTF.

V usage is TRBV7-9 and J usage is TRBJ1-2; 7 bases agree with TRBD1. The V segment lost 1 base and the J segment 5 bases; nucleotides outside the gene matches: 7. In germline, CDR1 is SEHNR, CDR2 FQNEAQ (reference sequence). The CDR3 is 15 residues long. CDR3 coding DNA: TGTGCCAGCAGCTTAGAAGGAGGGGGCGCATATGGCTACACCTTC. Translated: CASSLEGGGAYGYTF.

The chain recombines TRBV5-6 with TRBJ2-2; 8 bases are a match to TRBD1. Germline assignment: CDR1 SGHDT and CDR2 YYEEEE. V lost 0 bases, J lost 6 bases, and 10 bases stayed unmatched. The CDR3 consists of 17 residues. CDR3 sequence: CASSLGRGRFISGELFF. CDR3 sequence (DNA): TGTGCCAGCAGCTTGGGCAGGGGGCGTTTTATCTCCGGGGAGCTGTTTTTT.

As to this clone: The sample holds other DNA sequences that translate to the same CDR3. V gene TRBV5-4 combines with J gene TRBJ1-3; D is ambiguous. This CDR3 comprises 15 residues. In germline, CDR1 is SGHNT, CDR2 YYREEE (reference sequence). V was pared by 5 bases and J by 1 base, with 13 bases between. CDR3: CASSPGPPSGNTIYF. Written as DNA, the CDR3 is TGTGCCAGCAGTCCTGGACCGCCTTCTGGAAACACCATATATTTT.

The chain is built from TRBV19 and TRBJ2-5; TRBD1 is a possible D gene (6 bases). CDR1 and CDR2 from the germline V gene are LNHDA and SQIVND (reference sequence). The CDR3 consists of 14 residues. Trimming stripped 6 bases from V and 7 bases from J, with 18 bases between. CDR3 amino acids: CASSHQADSGTQYF. In nucleotides, the CDR3 is TGTGCCAGTAGCCATCAGGCGGACAGTGGGACCCAGTACTTC.

CDR3 DNA: TGTGCCAGCAGTTTGTCAACGAGGACTAGCGGGATATCCTACAATGAGCAGTTCTTC. It is translated as CASSLSTRTSGISYNEQFF. This chain links TRBV28 with TRBJ2-1, with 12 nucleotides matching TRBD2. CDR1 and CDR2 (germline): MDHEN, SYDVKM. Trimming cost V 3 bases and J 1 base; bases outside gene matches: 10. The CDR3 consists of 19 residues.

The chain couples TRBV6-5 to TRBJ2-1, with TRBD2 matching 8 bases. V gave up 8 bases and J gave up 10 bases; unmatched junction bases: 7. The CDR3 consists of 12 residues. Per germline, CDR1 MNHEY and CDR2 SVGAGI. The CDR3 reads CASQAGDDEQFF. In DNA form, the CDR3 reads TGTGCCAGCCAAGCGGGAGACGACGAGCAGTTCTTC.

The chain's CDR3 is CASSVTRPDRLKETQYF. The CDR3 DNA is TGTGCCAGCAGTGTTACCCGACCGGACAGGCTGAAAGAGACCCAGTACTTC. V is TRBV6-1 and J is TRBJ2-5, with 7 bases fitting TRBD1. The CDR3 contains 17 residues. Trimming at V came to 4 bases and at J to 3 bases, leaving 14 bases not matched to a gene. Germline CDR1 is MNHNS and CDR2 is SASEGT.

The rearrangement joins TRBV4-2 to TRBJ2-3, with TRBD2 matching over 14 bases. Trimming took 0 bases from V and 8 from J; bases not matched to a gene: 7. The germline gives CDR1 LGHNA, CDR2 YNFKEQ. The length of the CDR3 is 17 residues. Here the CDR3 reads CASSQDGTSGGGGTQYF. CDR3 in DNA: TGTGCCAGCAGCCAAGATGGGACTAGCGGGGGTGGCGGTACGCAGTATTTT.